This TCR beta chain comes out of a study of shared clonotypes between healthy human individuals. On the study more broadly: The study enrolled a couple of women and a few men aged 18 to 49.

Study results and caveats: Expectations were that clonotype sharing among donors would be affected by sequencing depth.

Concerning this clone: Antigen specificity is unknown.

The authors sequenced unsorted PBMC DNA on ten immunoSEQ deep assay plates. How the authors handled the data: Because ImmunoSEQ provided only junction sequences with no quality scores, the filtering differed. The repertoire was sequenced with immunoSEQ multiplex PCR; TCRdb's copy has only in-frame clones and lacks some. Clone size and V and J calls were adopted from that table, with D and trimming inferred from the DNA. This sample carries under 600,000 clones, roughly 85% of them seen once, and the ten largest clones take approximately 12%. The CDR3 covers 17 residues. Source material: PBMCs. This receptor was obtained from a woman in her thirties or forties in good health. Some clones in this sample may be carry-over from other donors' samples. The chain uses TRBV21-1 and TRBJ2-4. TRBV21-1 is recorded as a pseudogene. Written as DNA, the CDR3 is TGTGCCAGCAGCAAAGCCCGGATTTGGGACCCTAAAAACATTCAGTACTTC. Translating gives CASSKARIWDPKNIQYF.